The clone carrying this T cell receptor (beta chain) was seen many times. No antigen is known for it. This CDR3 contains 12 residues. Germline CDR1 is KGHDR and CDR2 is SFDVKD. V was clipped by 0 bases and J by 8 bases, with 4 bases between them. The data stem from a study of CD8+CD57+ T cells in acquired aplastic anemia. For the study at large: DNA from sorted CD4+ and CD8+ cells averaged roughly 3.2 ug.

Regarding the study as a whole: Patients were compared with controls for CD8+ Simpson's diversity, and no significant difference emerged.

Using genomic DNA as the template, TCR beta VDJ and CDR3 profiling was carried out. TCRdb reprocessed the reads with MiXCR, giving one entry per CDR3 protein. The table has about 180,000 distinct CDR3 sequences, around 48% seen once. Flow cytometry had shown expanded CD8+CD57+ cells in the patients chosen for sequencing. Patients, without exception, had severe acquired aplastic anemia. The genes are TRBV24-1 and TRBJ2-1; D ambiguous. The clonotype originates from a human donor with aplastic anemia. The sequencing input was sorted CD4+, CD8+, or CD8+CD57+ T cells (not recorded which) from PBMCs. The CDR3 DNA reads as TGTGCCACCAGTGATTTGAAGGATGAGCAGTTCTTC. Residues: CATSDLKDEQFF.